This T cell receptor beta chain derives from a study of T cell repertoires in cytomegalovirus infection. This clonotype was picked up many times. Germline V gives CDR1 SNHLY, CDR2 FYNNEI. The CDR3 has 14 residues. V dropped 4 bases and J dropped 0 bases, with 6 bases sitting between them. MiXCR, run by TCRdb on the reads, gives a single entry per CDR3 protein. The profile shows around 440,000 distinct CDR3 sequences, about 11% of them singletons. This receptor was obtained from a human donor in good health (CMV status not recorded). Some clones in this sample may be carry-over from other donors' samples. This rearrangement joins TRBV2 to TRBJ2-2, with D hard to call. What was sequenced was PBMCs. The CDR3: CASSVQTNTGELFF. The CDR3, as DNA: TGTGCCAGCAGTGTACAAACGAACACCGGGGAGCTGTTTTTT.